The clone carrying this T cell receptor (beta chain) was recorded a few times. The source of the sample is a study of T-cell memory formation after mild COVID-19. CDR3 length equals 11 residues. The V end was cut by 8 bases, the J end by 5 bases, with 8 bases between. Germline V gives CDR1 MNHEY, CDR2 SVGEGT. Via MiXCR, TCRdb re-called the 5' RACE reads, giving one row per CDR3 protein. The table lists about 200,000 distinct CDR3 sequences, 15% to 20% of them singletons, with 2% to 2.5% in the top ten. The sequenced sample was PBMCs or a T cell subset sorted from them (not recorded which). This TCR derives from an adult woman who had mild COVID-19 (a few samples of this study predate the infection). Cell type and time point are not known. This chain connects TRBV6-2 or TRBV6-3 to TRBJ2-3; D gene unclear. CDR3 DNA sequence: TGTGCCAGCGGGCGGTTAGATACGCAGTATTTT. Residues: CASGRLDTQYF.